Shown below are 15 T cell receptor beta chains from a single sample sequenced in a study of blood T cell repertoires in COVID-19 (TCRdb year 2020). To prepare the library, the immunoSEQ multiplex PCR assay was applied. TCRdb carries this immuneACCESS record with in-frame sequences only. Its versions omit some clonotypes, under half of them owing to an unresolved V gene in the studies checked, with the rest unexplained. This sample gives 180,000 or so clones in total; 75% to 90% of them show up just once. About 2.2% of the sample lies in the top ten. Sequencing used PBMCs or T cells enriched from blood (not recorded which). These receptors were obtained from a woman between 40 and 55 years old with acute COVID-19.

V gene TRBV7-2 combines with J gene TRBJ2-5; 9 bases align to TRBD2. CDR1 SGHTA and CDR2 FQGNSA come from the germline V gene. J gave up 2 bases and V 1 base, and 2 bases lay outside the gene matches. The CDR3 sequence is 15 residues long. The CDR3 region is CASSLGAGGQETQYF. The CDR3 DNA reads as TGTGCCAGCAGCTTAGGAGCGGGGGGACAAGAGACCCAGTACTTC. Supplemented by reference TRBV7-2 and TRBJ2-5, the full variable domain reads GAGVSQSPSNKVTEKGKDVELRCDPISGHTALYWYRQSLGQGLEFLIYFQGNSAPDKSGLPSDRFSAERTGGSVSTLTIQRTQQEDSAVYLCASSLGAGGQETQYFGPGTRLLVL.

The chain employs TRBV6-6 and TRBJ2-3; no clear D gene. The germline V gene has CDR1 MNHNY and CDR2 SVGAGI (reference sequence). Trimming removed 3 bases at V and 4 bases at J, with 5 bases between. The CDR3 totals 12 residues. In DNA, the CDR3 is TGTGCCAGCAGTTATAGCCCAGATACGCAGTATTTT. Its protein is CASSYSPDTQYF.

The gene calls are TRBV5-6 and TRBJ1-1; no reliable D call. Germline V gene data show CDR1 as SGHDT and CDR2 as YYEEEE. The CDR3 sequence is 12 residues long. With 1 base removed from V and 4 bases from J, the gap between germline ends came to 5 bases. CDR3 loop: CASSLRVTEAFF. Here the CDR3 DNA reads TGTGCCAGCAGCTTGCGGGTCACTGAAGCTTTCTTT.

The chain joins TRBV19 to TRBJ1-5; D is possibly TRBD1 (5 bases). The V gene lost 11 bases and the J gene lost 7 bases, with 18 bases spanning the gap. CDR1 and CDR2 (germline): LNHDA, SQIVND (reference sequence). The CDR3 sequence is 13 residues long. The CDR3 protein is CASQWGVGQPQHF. The CDR3 nucleotides read TGTGCCTCACAGTGGGGGGTAGGGCAGCCCCAGCATTTT.

The rearrangement uses TRBV18 and TRBJ2-5; no definite D call. The CDR3 is 14 amino acids. Deletions cut 6 bases from V and 1 base from J, with 12 bases between. The V gene's germline CDR1 is KGHSH and CDR2 LQKENI. DNA for the CDR3: TGTGCCAGCTCCCCGGTCCAGGTCCAAGAGACCCAGTACTTC. Protein product: CASSPVQVQETQYF.

This chain uses TRBV19 with TRBJ1-1; 7 positions agree with TRBD1. CDR1 and CDR2 from the germline V gene are LNHDA and SQIVND (reference sequence). V was clipped by 0 bases and J by 8 bases; unmatched bases: 9. The CDR3 sequence is 15 residues long. CDR3 nucleotide sequence: TGTGCCAGTAGTATAGATCCCCACCCGGACAGGGAAGCTTTCTTT. It yields the protein CASSIDPHPDREAFF.

V is TRBV9 and J is TRBJ1-1; TRBD1 is a possible D gene (6 bases). Germline CDR1 and CDR2: SGDLS and YYNGEE. The CDR3 is 15 amino acids. Trimming pared 3 bases from V and 5 bases from J, leaving 17 bases between. The CDR3 nucleotides read TGTGCCAGCAGCGGTTACAGGGAGGGAAGGACTGAAGCTTTCTTT. It translates to CASSGYREGRTEAFF.

This chain connects TRBV27 to TRBJ2-7, with TRBD2 as a possible D gene (6 bases). Germline V lookup: CDR1 MNHEY, CDR2 SMNVEV (reference sequence). The CDR3 covers 15 residues. V was clipped by 5 bases and J by 7 bases, with 21 bases between them. CDR3 protein: CASSHTGTAWREQYF. The CDR3 DNA reads TGTGCCAGCAGTCACACCGGGACTGCCTGGAGGGAGCAGTACTTC.

In this sample, this clone turned up once. The V call is TRBV29-1, the J call TRBJ1-1; TRBD1 aligns across 10 bases. The V segment lost 6 bases and the J segment 1 base; nucleotides outside the gene matches: 5. Germline CDR1 reads SQVTM; CDR2 reads ANQGSEA. The CDR3 covers 14 residues. CDR3 DNA sequence: TGCAGCGTCGCCGGGACAGGGGAGAACACTGAAGCTTTCTTT. This codes for CSVAGTGENTEAFF.

V gene TRBV4-1 combines with J gene TRBJ2-1, with D possibly matching TRBD2 (6 bases). CDR3 size: 15 residues. Trimming stripped 2 bases from V and 7 bases from J, with 15 bases between. Germline values: CDR1 MGHRA, CDR2 YSYEKL. CDR3 protein: CASSQFRLASNEQFF. CDR3 sequence (DNA): TGCGCCAGCAGCCAATTTCGGCTAGCGTCTAATGAGCAGTTCTTC.

This clone was recorded once. The chain couples TRBV10-3 to TRBJ1-1; D remains ambiguous. Germline V gives CDR1 ENHRY, CDR2 SYGVKD. CDR3 length equals 13 residues. V was trimmed by 6 bases and J by 3 bases, leaving 11 bases between them. The CDR3 bases are TGTGCCATCAGCTTATCGGAGGACACTGAAGCTTTCTTT. It specifies CAISLSEDTEAFF.

The chain is built from TRBV27 and TRBJ2-3; D may be TRBD1 (5 bases). V lost 0 bases to trimming and J lost 7 bases, with 8 bases between them. Germline values: CDR1 MNHEY, CDR2 SMNVEV (reference sequence). This CDR3 has 13 amino acids. CDR3 region: CASSLSRQHTQYF. The CDR3 DNA reads TGTGCCAGCAGTTTATCCCGACAGCATACGCAGTATTTT.

The genes are TRBV24-1 and TRBJ2-2; 9 bases map to TRBD2. Germline-derived CDR1 and CDR2 are KGHDR and SFDVKD. The ends lost 3 bases at V and 5 bases at J; junction bases unmatched: 12. CDR3 length: 18 amino acids. The CDR3 sequence is CATSDGREGLSVTGELFF. The CDR3 coding sequence is TGTGCCACCAGTGATGGGCGGGAGGGCCTTTCTGTAACCGGGGAGCTGTTTTTT.

The V gene is TRBV5-1, the J gene TRBJ2-1; D is possibly TRBD1 (8 bases). Trimming shortened V by 1 base and J by 3 bases, and 26 bases separated the two germline ends. CDR1 SGHRS and CDR2 YFSETQ come from the germline V gene. This CDR3 comprises 20 residues. CDR3 protein: CASSLSRQGLGGAFYNEQFF. CDR3 in DNA: TGCGCCAGCAGCTTGTCCCGACAGGGGCTAGGGGGGGCCTTCTACAATGAGCAGTTCTTC.

V usage is TRBV6-5 and J usage is TRBJ1-1; 7 bases line up with TRBD1. The CDR3 has 11 amino acids. V shed 6 bases, J shed 6 bases, and the junction held 1 base outside the gene matches. CDR1 and CDR2 (germline): MNHEY, SVGAGI. This chain's CDR3 is CASRTGPEAFF. The DNA for the CDR3 is TGTGCCAGCAGGACAGGGCCTGAAGCTTTCTTT.